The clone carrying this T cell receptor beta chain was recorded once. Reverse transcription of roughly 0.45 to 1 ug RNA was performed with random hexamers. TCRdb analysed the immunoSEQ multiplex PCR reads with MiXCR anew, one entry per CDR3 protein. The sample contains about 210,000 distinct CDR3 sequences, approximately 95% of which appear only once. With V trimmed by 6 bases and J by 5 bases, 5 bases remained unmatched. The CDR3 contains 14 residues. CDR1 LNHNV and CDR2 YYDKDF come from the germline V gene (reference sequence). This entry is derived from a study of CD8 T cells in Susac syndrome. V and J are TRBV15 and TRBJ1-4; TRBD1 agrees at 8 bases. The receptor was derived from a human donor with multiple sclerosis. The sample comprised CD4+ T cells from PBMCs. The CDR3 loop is CATSHRDRNEKLFF. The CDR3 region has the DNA TGTGCCACCAGTCACCGGGACAGGAATGAAAAACTGTTTTTT.